One sample yielded the 4 T cell receptor beta chains listed below, sequenced in a study of immune evolution from preneoplasia to lung adenocarcinoma. The assay was immunoSEQ multiplex PCR, and TCRdb's table has in-frame clones only and misses some. In the table there are about 8,200 clones, 65% to 85% of which are singletons. What was sequenced was FFPE adjacent normal lung tissue. These receptors were collected from a person aged 65 to 79 with lung adenocarcinoma.

DNA for the CDR3: TGCGCCAGCAGCTTAGGTCCGGGACAGGGAGGAGATACGCAGTATTTT. Protein: CASSLGPGQGGDTQYF. The chain is built from TRBV5-1 and TRBJ2-3; 9 bases match TRBD1. Losses at the gene ends were 2 bases for V and 5 bases for J; bases not matched to a gene: 9. The germline gives CDR1 SGHRS, CDR2 YFSETQ. The CDR3 spans 16 residues.

This chain links TRBV10-2 with TRBJ1-2; TRBD1 matches at 8 bases. The CDR3 is made up of 17 amino acids. CDR1 is WSHSY, CDR2 SAAADI, per germline. V lost 0 bases to trimming and J lost 1 base; unmatched junction nucleotides: 7. DNA for the CDR3: TGCGCCAGCAGTGAGTCTTCAGGGGGCCCGGTTAACTATGGCTACACCTTC. Encoded protein: CASSESSGGPVNYGYTF.

Details on this clone: At one end the junction does not follow the germline gene, possibly because of a read error. The sample has other DNA sequences that encode this CDR3 too. The V call is TRBV11-2, the J call TRBJ2-5, with D unclear. The germline V gene encodes CDR1 SGHAT and CDR2 FQNNGV. The CDR3 extends over 12 amino acids. The CDR3 DNA follows: TGTGCCAGCAGTTTGGCAAAAGAGACCCAATACTTC. It yields the protein CASSLAKETQYF. Based on the CDR3 plus reference TRBV11-2 and TRBJ2-5, the full variable domain is EAGVAQSPRYKIIEKRQSVAFWCNPISGHATLYWYQQILGQGPKLLIQFQNNGVVDDSQLPKDRFSAERLKGVDSTLKIQPAKLEDSAVYLCASSLAKETQYFGPGTRLLVL.

The V gene is TRBV28, the J gene TRBJ2-5; 12 bases map to TRBD2. The CDR3 has 17 amino acids. CDR1 MDHEN and CDR2 SYDVKM come from the germline V gene. After removal of 5 bases from V and 4 bases from J, the junction contained 11 bases not matched to a gene. CDR3: CASSRRLTSGSAETQYF. CDR3 in DNA: TGTGCCAGCAGTCGGAGGTTGACTAGCGGGAGCGCAGAGACCCAGTACTTC.